Reported below is one T cell receptor (beta chain). Its target is unknown. Everyone who donated was a healthy bone marrow donor. The PCR was carried out with 60 Vbeta primers and 13 Jbeta primers. The assay was immunoSEQ multiplex PCR, and TCRdb's table has in-frame clones only and misses some. Among 120,000 to 150,000 clones, 80% to 85% were seen once, and the ten largest hold less than 1.5%. Germline lookup yields CDR1 LNHDA and CDR2 SQIVND (reference sequence). The CDR3 runs to 17 residues. J was trimmed by 6 bases and V by 4 bases; bases with no gene match: 13. The data were taken from a study of cytomegalovirus exposure and HLA in healthy donors. Study-wide points: Most TCRs appeared rarely, but some public TCRs recurred in many donors. Looking again later, the authors saw that most CMV-associated TCR beta chains seemed HLA-restricted. Association of a missense DCLRE1C variant with TCR beta V- and J-gene trimming was reported in a later analysis.

The source of this sequence is a male donor in good health and CMV-seropositive. The sequencing sample was made of PBMCs. V and J are TRBV19 and TRBJ2-7; 12 positions agree with TRBD1. The CDR3 nucleotides read TGTGCCAGTAGTACCAACCGTCCGGGACAGGGGGCGATCGAGCAGTACTTC. It translates to CASSTNRPGQGAIEQYF.